The 27 T cell receptor beta chains given below trace back to one sample, sequenced in a study of cytomegalovirus exposure and HLA in healthy donors. PCR employed 60 Vbeta and 13 Jbeta primers. The method was immunoSEQ multiplex PCR; TCRdb's version includes in-frame clones alone and lacks a portion of them. Among under 300,000 clones listed, about 83% were seen once. The sample taken for sequencing was PBMCs. Every receptor here comes from a woman between 40 and 55 years old in good health and CMV-seropositive.

This clone was observed a few times. V and J are TRBV7-8 and TRBJ1-1, with D maybe TRBD1 (5 bases). CDR1 is SGHVS, CDR2 FQNEAQ, per germline. CDR3 size: 14 residues. V lost 6 bases and J 4 bases, leaving 15 bases between the germline ends. CDR3 bases: TGTGCCAGCAGTCAGTTAGACAGTCGCACTGAAGCTTTCTTT. Amino acids: CASSQLDSRTEAFF.

V is TRBV2 and J is TRBJ1-3; D ambiguous. This CDR3 has 14 residues. Between the trimmed V and J ends, which lost 5 bases and 0 bases, there was a span of 8 bases. Germline CDR1 is SNHLY and CDR2 is FYNNEI. The CDR3: CASSLSGSGNTIYF. DNA of the CDR3: TGTGCCAGCAGTCTGTCGGGCTCTGGAAACACCATATATTTT.

The V gene is TRBV27, the J gene TRBJ2-1, with D perhaps TRBD2 (5 bases). Germline loops: CDR1 MNHEY, CDR2 SMNVEV (reference sequence). CDR3 size: 15 residues. V lost 3 bases, J lost 0 bases, and 9 bases lay in between. The chain's CDR3 is CASSLQGSSYNEQFF. In nucleotides, the CDR3 is TGTGCCAGCAGTTTGCAAGGGAGCTCCTACAATGAGCAGTTCTTC.

The chain joins TRBV5-1 to TRBJ2-2, with 12 bases lining up with TRBD1. Germline CDR1 is SGHRS and CDR2 is YFSETQ. The J segment lost 5 bases and the V segment lost 4 bases, leaving 9 bases of the junction unmatched. The CDR3 covers 17 residues. CDR3 loop: CASSTQGQGALTGELFF. The DNA of the CDR3 is TGCGCCAGCAGCACACAGGGACAGGGGGCCCTTACCGGGGAGCTGTTTTTT.

This chain connects TRBV27 to TRBJ2-5, with 8 bases lining up with TRBD1. The J call may be in error: the DNA end matches TRBJ2-7 better. There are 15 residues in the CDR3. Per the germline V gene, CDR1 is MNHEY and CDR2 is SMNVEV (reference sequence). This CDR3 is CASRADRGPLYEQYF. DNA for the CDR3: TGTGCCAGCAGGGCCGACAGGGGTCCCCTCTACGAGCAGTACTTC.

The gene calls are TRBV18 and TRBJ1-2; possibly TRBD1 for D (5 bases). CDR1 is KGHSH, CDR2 LQKENI, per germline. The CDR3 has 14 residues. With 6 bases removed from V and 2 bases from J, the gap between germline ends came to 13 bases. In DNA form, the CDR3 reads TGTGCCAGCTCCCCCAGGGAAACGAACTATGGCTACACCTTC. Translating gives CASSPRETNYGYTF.

This chain joins TRBV29-1 and TRBJ1-4; the match to TRBD1 covers 9 bases. Germline V CDR1 and CDR2: SQVTM, ANQGSEA. This CDR3 comprises 15 residues. J gave up 7 bases and V 1 base, and 7 bases lay outside the gene matches. CDR3 residues: CSVEGPGQGLEKLFF. CDR3 coding DNA: TGCAGCGTTGAAGGGCCGGGACAGGGACTTGAAAAACTGTTTTTT.

The chain links TRBV4-2 to TRBJ2-7, with TRBD1 matching 10 bases. The CDR3 loop spans 16 amino acids. Germline CDR1 and CDR2: LGHNA and YNFKEQ. V shed 2 bases, J shed 2 bases, and the junction held 6 bases outside the gene matches. CDR3 coding DNA: TGTGCCAGCAGCCAACGGTGGGACAGGGGCGCCTACGAGCAGTACTTC. It yields the protein CASSQRWDRGAYEQYF.

The rearrangement links TRBV19 to TRBJ2-3, with D possibly being TRBD1 (6 bases). The CDR3 is made up of 13 amino acids. The V and J ends lost 4 bases and 5 bases respectively, with 10 bases between them. The germline V gene has CDR1 LNHDA and CDR2 SQIVND (reference sequence). CDR3 in amino acids: CASSTGAGDTQYF. The CDR3 DNA reads TGTGCCAGTAGTACAGGGGCTGGAGATACGCAGTATTTT.

DNA of the CDR3: TGTGCCAGCAAGGGACTAGCGGGAGGGGAGACCCAGTACTTC. This sequence encodes CASKGLAGGETQYF. The rearrangement uses TRBV28 and TRBJ2-5, with 16 bases identical to TRBD2. The CDR3 totals 14 residues. With 7 bases clipped from V and 5 bases from J, the junction kept 1 base outside the gene matches. Germline CDR1 reads MDHEN; CDR2 reads SYDVKM.

The chain is built from TRBV28 and TRBJ1-4; D possibly corresponds to TRBD1 (5 bases). The ends were cut back, 1 base at V and 8 bases at J, with 14 bases in the middle. Looked up from germline, CDR1 is MDHEN and CDR2 is SYDVKM. The CDR3 runs 15 residues. The CDR3 region is CASSLFPAGREKLFF. CDR3 sequence (DNA): TGTGCCAGCAGTTTATTCCCGGCAGGGCGGGAAAAACTGTTTTTT.

The rearrangement joins TRBV5-4 to TRBJ2-1; 8 positions match TRBD2. Germline CDR1 is SGHNT and CDR2 is YYREEE (reference sequence). CDR3 length: 15 residues. J gave up 7 bases and V 3 bases, and 9 bases lay outside the gene matches. The CDR3 region is CASSYPGTSTNEQFF. The DNA of the CDR3 is TGTGCCAGCAGCTACCCCGGGACTAGTACTAATGAGCAGTTCTTC.

The V gene is TRBV15, the J gene TRBJ1-3; TRBD1 is a possible D gene (5 bases). This CDR3 has 16 amino acids. The germline gives CDR1 LNHNV, CDR2 YYDKDF (reference sequence). V was cut by 0 bases and J by 3 bases, with 12 bases left in between. The CDR3 region has the DNA TGTGCCACCAGCAGAGAGCAGGGATTGCTTGGAAACACCATATATTTT. Its translation: CATSREQGLLGNTIYF.

The J gene is TRBJ2-7, the V gene TRBV5-4; possible D gene TRBD2, 5 bases. This CDR3 is 15 amino acids long. V dropped 4 bases and J dropped 3 bases, with 17 bases sitting between them. CDR1 and CDR2 (germline): SGHNT, YYREEE (reference sequence). The CDR3 DNA sequence: TGTGCCAGCAGCCCCGGGGTCAGCGCCAACTACGAGCAGTACTTC. The encoded protein is CASSPGVSANYEQYF.

This clone turned up a few times. The chain uses TRBV27 and TRBJ2-5; the D gene is possibly TRBD1 (6 bases). V gave up 2 bases and J gave up 2 bases, with 21 bases separating them. This CDR3 spans 18 amino acids. Germline loops: CDR1 MNHEY, CDR2 SMNVEV (reference sequence). The CDR3 nucleotides read TGTGCCAGCAGTTTACTAGGGGGTGGTATGAGGGGGCAAGAGACCCAGTACTTC. Its translation: CASSLLGGGMRGQETQYF.

The J gene is TRBJ2-3, the V gene TRBV5-1; 8 nucleotides align to TRBD2. The germline V gene has CDR1 SGHRS and CDR2 YFSETQ. This CDR3 has 15 amino acids. J gave up 4 bases and V 2 bases, and 6 bases lay outside the gene matches. The CDR3 loop reads CASSFGTSLPDTQYF. The DNA for the CDR3 is TGCGCCAGCAGCTTCGGGACTAGTCTTCCAGATACGCAGTATTTT.

The chain employs TRBV11-2 and TRBJ2-1; 7 positions match TRBD1. CDR3 length: 14 amino acids. Germline V gene data show CDR1 as SGHAT and CDR2 as FQNNGV. The trim removed 3 bases at V and 2 bases at J, leaving 1 base unmatched. CDR3 in amino acids: CASSFDRAYNEQFF. CDR3 nucleotides: TGTGCCAGCAGCTTTGACAGGGCCTACAATGAGCAGTTCTTC. The complete variable domain, with remaining parts taken from reference TRBV11-2 and TRBJ2-1, reads EAGVAQSPRYKIIEKRQSVAFWCNPISGHATLYWYQQILGQGPKLLIQFQNNGVVDDSQLPKDRFSAERLKGVDSTLKIQPAKLEDSAVYLCASSFDRAYNEQFFGPGTRLTVL.

This sequence joins TRBV19 and TRBJ2-7, with D possibly being TRBD1 (5 bases). The CDR3 is 13 residues long. Trimming took off 4 bases at V and 6 bases at J, with 13 bases between the two ends. Germline V lookup: CDR1 LNHDA, CDR2 SQIVND (reference sequence). The CDR3 coding sequence is TGTGCCAGTAGTACCACGGACACCGGCGAGCAGTACTTC. Translating it yields CASSTTDTGEQYF.

About this clone itself: Germline and junction disagree at one end, which may indicate a read error. This rearrangement joins TRBV19 to TRBJ2-2, with 8 bases matching TRBD1. Germline V gives CDR1 LNHDA, CDR2 SQIVND (reference sequence). The CDR3 length is 14 residues. The DNA of the CDR3 is TGTGTCAGTACAGTTCAGGGGGCAGCCGGGGAGCTGTTTTTT. Its protein product is CVSTVQGAAGELFF.

Only one count was recorded for this clone. Other DNA sequences in the sample encode the same CDR3. The V call is TRBV11-3, the J call TRBJ2-2; D uncertain. With 1 base removed from V and 4 bases from J, the gap between germline ends came to 4 bases. Germline loops: CDR1 SGHNT, CDR2 YENEEA. The CDR3 is 13 amino acids. The CDR3 protein is CASSLVSTGELFF. The CDR3 region has the DNA TGTGCCAGCAGCTTAGTGAGCACCGGGGAGCTGTTTTTT.

The gene calls are TRBV18 and TRBJ1-2; D may be TRBD1 (6 bases). There are 15 residues in the CDR3. From germline, CDR1 is KGHSH and CDR2 LQKENI. V was shortened by 3 bases and J by 5 bases, with 16 bases between the two germline ends. CDR3 protein: CASSPPGRQGYGYTF. CDR3 sequence (DNA): TGTGCCAGCTCACCGCCCGGGAGGCAGGGGTATGGCTACACCTTC.

The chain recombines TRBV29-1 with TRBJ1-1; 7 bases map to TRBD1. CDR1 is SQVTM, CDR2 ANQGSEA, per germline. V lost 1 base to trimming and J lost 1 base; unmatched junction nucleotides: 3. The CDR3 has 14 residues. This CDR3 reads CSVEGTGRNTEAFF. CDR3 bases: TGCAGCGTTGAAGGGACAGGAAGGAACACTGAAGCTTTCTTT.

The chain links TRBV14 to TRBJ1-1; D uncertain. The V gene lost 1 base and the J gene lost 11 bases, with 11 bases spanning the gap. The CDR3 spans 12 residues. The germline V gene has CDR1 SGHDN and CDR2 FVKESK. CDR3 protein: CASSQGSQRAFF. In DNA form, the CDR3 reads TGTGCCAGCAGCCAAGGATCGCAGCGCGCTTTCTTT.

The chain uses TRBV4-3 and TRBJ2-7; D may be TRBD1 (6 bases). The CDR3 sequence is 15 residues long. CDR1 LGHNA and CDR2 YSLEER come from the germline V gene. Trimming removed 2 bases from V and 5 bases from J, with 16 bases in between. CDR3 sequence reads: CASSQFGDNRDEQYF. For the CDR3, the DNA is TGCGCCAGCAGCCAATTTGGGGACAACCGGGACGAGCAGTACTTC.

The chain combines TRBV28 with TRBJ2-2; the D gene is possibly TRBD2 (6 bases). Germline CDR1 and CDR2: MDHEN and SYDVKM. The CDR3 consists of 14 residues. Trimming cost V 6 bases and J 4 bases, with 12 bases left between them. The CDR3 region is CASRGGGPTGELFF. The CDR3 nucleotides read TGTGCCAGCAGAGGTGGAGGGCCCACCGGGGAGCTGTTTTTT.

The chain recombines TRBV25-1 with TRBJ2-7; 9 bases line up with TRBD2. CDR1 MGHDK and CDR2 SYGVNS come from the germline V gene. J was trimmed by 9 bases and V by 3 bases; bases with no gene match: 12. CDR3 size: 15 residues. Here the CDR3 DNA reads TGTGCCAGCAGTGACTTCCGGGCGGGAGGGCCGGTGCAGTACTTC. This encodes CASSDFRAGGPVQYF.

The chain employs TRBV19 and TRBJ2-5; TRBD1 might be the D (5 bases). The J call may be wrong; the DNA end is better matched by TRBJ2-7. Looked up from germline, CDR1 is LNHDA and CDR2 is SQIVND (reference sequence). The CDR3 spans 13 residues. For the CDR3, the DNA is TGTGCCAGTAGTATCAGGGTCTCCTACGAGCAGTACTTC. Its translation is CASSIRVSYEQYF.